This T cell receptor beta chain is drawn from a study of blood T cell repertoires in COVID-19. The CDR3 length is 15 residues. V was cut by 3 bases and J by 3 bases, with 17 bases left in between. Looked up from germline, CDR1 is GTSNPN and CDR2 is SVGIG (reference sequence). Profiling relied on immunoSEQ multiplex PCR, and the TCRdb table lists in-frame clones only, not all of them. The sample includes fewer than 350,000 clones, roughly 87% of them seen just once. The material sequenced was peripheral blood. This TCR was recovered from a man in his thirties or forties with COVID-19, enrolled during active disease. The rearrangement links TRBV30 to TRBJ1-2; possibly TRBD1 for D (5 bases). The CDR3 loop is CAWRGLTSVYYGYTF. In nucleotides, the CDR3 is TGTGCCTGGAGGGGACTAACCAGCGTTTACTATGGCTACACCTTC.